This is a list of T cell receptor beta chains from one sample in a study of cytomegalovirus exposure and HLA in healthy donors. Produced via immunoSEQ multiplex PCR; TCRdb's table is partial and in-frame only. The repertoire holds about 100,000 clones, with under 85% as singletons. Sequencing was done on a sample of PBMCs. The receptors were gathered from a young woman in good health and CMV-seronegative. Each CDR3 is given with its conserved first and last residue. A D gene is named only where the DNA matches it firmly. Clone size is stated in some rows and not others, as once, few, many or a class when expanded.

V gene: TRBV11-2
J gene: TRBJ2-7
D gene: TRBD2
clone size: -
CDR3 protein: CASSPGTSGGAVEQYF
CDR3 DNA: TGTGCCAGCAGCCCCGGGACTAGCGGGGGGGCGGTCGAGCAGTACTTC

V gene: TRBV7-8
J gene: TRBJ1-5
D gene: -
clone size: -
CDR3 protein: CASSRGGSNQPQHF
CDR3 DNA: TGTGCCAGCAGCCGGGGGGGTAGCAATCAGCCCCAGCATTTT

V gene: TRBV2
J gene: TRBJ2-3
D gene: TRBD1
clone size: -
CDR3 protein: CASRTRGQGVDTQYF
CDR3 DNA: TGTGCCAGCAGGACTAGAGGACAGGGTGTGGATACGCAGTATTTT

V gene: TRBV27
J gene: TRBJ1-2
D gene: TRBD1
clone size: -
CDR3 protein: CASSLTGGNYGYTF
CDR3 DNA: TGTGCCAGCAGTTTGACAGGGGGCAACTATGGCTACACCTTC

V gene: TRBV9
J gene: TRBJ2-1
D gene: TRBD1
clone size: -
CDR3 protein: CASSGGTGMFF
CDR3 DNA: TGTGCCAGCAGCGGGGGGACAGGGATGTTCTTC

V gene: TRBV5-1
J gene: TRBJ2-7
D gene: -
clone size: -
CDR3 protein: CASSLNGAYEQYF
CDR3 DNA: TGCGCCAGCAGCTTGAACGGTGCCTACGAGCAGTACTTC

V gene: TRBV7-8
J gene: TRBJ2-7
D gene: -
clone size: -
CDR3 protein: CASSPDRIYEQYF
CDR3 DNA: TGTGCCAGCAGCCCCGACAGGATCTACGAGCAGTACTTC

V gene: TRBV4-2
J gene: TRBJ2-1
D gene: -
clone size: -
CDR3 protein: CASSQESGVNNEQFF
CDR3 DNA: TGTGCCAGCAGCCAAGAGTCAGGGGTTAACAATGAGCAGTTCTTC

V gene: TRBV7-9
J gene: TRBJ1-4
D gene: -
clone size: -
CDR3 protein: CASSPPEVGEKLFF
CDR3 DNA: TGTGCCAGCAGCCCCCCCGAGGTTGGGGAAAAACTGTTTTTT

V gene: TRBV9
J gene: TRBJ2-1
D gene: -
clone size: -
CDR3 protein: CASSYGGPGNEQFF
CDR3 DNA: TGTGCCAGCAGCTACGGGGGTCCGGGCAATGAGCAGTTCTTC

V gene: TRBV27
J gene: TRBJ1-3
D gene: -
clone size: -
CDR3 protein: CASSSRLSSGNTIYF
CDR3 DNA: TGTGCCAGCAGTAGCAGGTTGAGCTCTGGAAACACCATATATTTT

V gene: TRBV4-1
J gene: TRBJ2-5
D gene: -
clone size: once
CDR3 protein: CASSQERRGGSETQYF
CDR3 DNA: TGCGCCAGCAGCCAAGAAAGGAGGGGTGGTTCGGAGACCCAGTACTTC

V gene: TRBV21-1
J gene: TRBJ1-2
D gene: -
clone size: once
CDR3 protein: CASSKRGTGCGYTF
CDR3 DNA: TGTGCCAGCAGCAAAAGGGGGACAGGGTGTGGCTACACCTTC

V gene: TRBV6-6
J gene: TRBJ2-2
D gene: TRBD2
clone size: -
CDR3 protein: CASSYVLAGDGELFF
CDR3 DNA: TGTGCCAGCAGTTATGTGCTAGCGGGGGACGGGGAGCTGTTTTTT

V gene: TRBV7-6
J gene: TRBJ2-6
D gene: TRBD2
clone size: -
CDR3 protein: CASSSPLAGAPRSNPGANVLTF
CDR3 DNA: TGTGCCAGCAGCTCGCCCCTAGCGGGGGCCCCGCGCAGCAACCCTGGGGCCAACGTCCTGACTTTC

V gene: TRBV29-1
J gene: TRBJ1-5
D gene: TRBD1
clone size: once
CDR3 protein: CSVTGTGRNNQPQHF
CDR3 DNA: TGCAGCGTTACCGGGACAGGAAGGAACAATCAGCCCCAGCATTTT

V gene: TRBV27
J gene: TRBJ2-3
D gene: TRBD2
clone size: -
CDR3 protein: CASSLSSGGFLDTQYF
CDR3 DNA: TGTGCCAGCAGTTTATCTAGCGGGGGGTTTCTGGATACGCAGTATTTT

V gene: TRBV7-9
J gene: TRBJ2-7
D gene: TRBD2
clone size: -
CDR3 protein: CASSSSSSLAEAYEQYF
CDR3 DNA: TGTGCCAGCAGCTCCTCAAGTTCACTAGCGGAGGCCTACGAGCAGTACTTC

V gene: TRBV7-3
J gene: TRBJ2-3
D gene: -
clone size: -
CDR3 protein: CASSPSPQSTDTQYF
CDR3 DNA: TGTGCCAGCAGCCCGAGCCCCCAAAGCACAGATACGCAGTATTTT